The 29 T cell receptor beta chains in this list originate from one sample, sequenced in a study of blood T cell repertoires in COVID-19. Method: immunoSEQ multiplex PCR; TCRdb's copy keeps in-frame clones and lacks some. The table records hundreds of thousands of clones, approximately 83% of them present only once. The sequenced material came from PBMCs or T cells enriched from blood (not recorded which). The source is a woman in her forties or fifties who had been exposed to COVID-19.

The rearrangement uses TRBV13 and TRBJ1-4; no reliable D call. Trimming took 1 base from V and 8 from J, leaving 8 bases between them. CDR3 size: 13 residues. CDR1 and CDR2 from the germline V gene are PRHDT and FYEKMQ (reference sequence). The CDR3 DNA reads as TGTGCCAGCAGCTTAGAGTCCGAGGAAAAACTGTTTTTT. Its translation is CASSLESEEKLFF.

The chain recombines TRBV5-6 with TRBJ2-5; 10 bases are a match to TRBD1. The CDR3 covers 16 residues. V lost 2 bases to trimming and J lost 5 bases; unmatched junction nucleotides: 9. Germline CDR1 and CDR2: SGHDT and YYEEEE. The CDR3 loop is CASSFTGTGERETQYF. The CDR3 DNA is TGTGCCAGCAGCTTTACCGGGACAGGGGAAAGGGAGACCCAGTACTTC.

The CDR3 coding sequence is TGTGCCACCAGTGGACAGGGTCCGAACACTGAAGCTTTCTTT. This encodes CATSGQGPNTEAFF. The V and J genes are TRBV24-1 and TRBJ1-1, with 7 bases fitting TRBD1. Germline V gene data show CDR1 as KGHDR and CDR2 as SFDVKD. CDR3 length: 14 amino acids. The junction had 3 bases not matched to a gene; V was cut back by 5 bases and J by 1 base.

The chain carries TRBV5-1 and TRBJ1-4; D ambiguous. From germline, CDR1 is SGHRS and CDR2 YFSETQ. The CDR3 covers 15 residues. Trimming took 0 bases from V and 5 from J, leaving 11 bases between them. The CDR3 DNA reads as TGCGCCAGCAGCTTGGCGGCAGGATTAAATGAAAAACTGTTTTTT. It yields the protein CASSLAAGLNEKLFF. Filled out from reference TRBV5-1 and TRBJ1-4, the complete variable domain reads KAGVTQTPRYLIKTRGQQVTLSCSPISGHRSVSWYQQTPGQGLQFLFEYFSETQRNKGNFPGRFSGRQFSNSRSEMNVSTLELGDSALYLCASSLAAGLNEKLFFGSGTQLSVL.

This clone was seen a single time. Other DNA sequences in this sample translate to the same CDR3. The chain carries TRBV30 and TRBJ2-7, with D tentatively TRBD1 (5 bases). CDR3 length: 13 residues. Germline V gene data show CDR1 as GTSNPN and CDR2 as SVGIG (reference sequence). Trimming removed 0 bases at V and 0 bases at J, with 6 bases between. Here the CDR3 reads CAWSVDSSYEQYF. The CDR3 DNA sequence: TGTGCCTGGAGTGTTGACAGCTCCTACGAGCAGTACTTC.

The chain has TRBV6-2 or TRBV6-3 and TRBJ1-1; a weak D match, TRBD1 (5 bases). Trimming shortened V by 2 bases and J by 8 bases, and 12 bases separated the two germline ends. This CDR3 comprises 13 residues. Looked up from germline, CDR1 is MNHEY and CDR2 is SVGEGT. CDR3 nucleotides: TGTGCCAGCAGTTACGGGGGGGAGGGAGAAGCTTTCTTT. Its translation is CASSYGGEGEAFF.

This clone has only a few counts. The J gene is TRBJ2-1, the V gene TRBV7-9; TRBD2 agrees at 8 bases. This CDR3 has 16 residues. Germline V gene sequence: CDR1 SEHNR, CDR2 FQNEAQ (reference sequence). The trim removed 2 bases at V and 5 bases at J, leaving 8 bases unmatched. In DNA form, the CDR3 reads TGTGCCAGCAGCTTAAGGGTAGCGGGGCCACACAATGAGCAGTTCTTC. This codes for CASSLRVAGPHNEQFF.

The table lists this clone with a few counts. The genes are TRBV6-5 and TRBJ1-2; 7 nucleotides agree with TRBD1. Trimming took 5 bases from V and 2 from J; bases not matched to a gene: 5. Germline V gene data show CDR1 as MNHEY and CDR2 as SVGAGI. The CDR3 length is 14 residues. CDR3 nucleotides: TGTGCCAGCAGTACCGGGACAGTGAACTATGGCTACACCTTC. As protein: CASSTGTVNYGYTF.

Here the CDR3 DNA reads TGTGCCAGCGGCCGTGTGACGGGTCAGCCCCAGCATTTT. As protein: CASGRVTGQPQHF. This chain links TRBV27 with TRBJ1-5; D is unresolved. Per the germline V gene, CDR1 is MNHEY and CDR2 is SMNVEV (reference sequence). V shed 8 bases and J shed 6 bases, with 14 bases lying between them. CDR3 length: 13 residues.

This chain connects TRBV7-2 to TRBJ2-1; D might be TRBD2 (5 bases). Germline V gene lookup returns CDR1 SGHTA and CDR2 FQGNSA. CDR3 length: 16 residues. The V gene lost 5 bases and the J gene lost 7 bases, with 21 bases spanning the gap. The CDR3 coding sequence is TGTGCCAGCAGCCTCAAAATAGGACCTCGAGGGAATGAGCAGTTCTTC. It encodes CASSLKIGPRGNEQFF.

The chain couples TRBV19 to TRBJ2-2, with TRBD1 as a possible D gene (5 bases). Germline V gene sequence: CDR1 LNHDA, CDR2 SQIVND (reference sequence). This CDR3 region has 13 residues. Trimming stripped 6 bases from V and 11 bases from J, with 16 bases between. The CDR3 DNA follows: TGTGCCAGTAGAGGGGCAGACCTGGGAGAGCTGTTTTTT. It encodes CASRGADLGELFF.

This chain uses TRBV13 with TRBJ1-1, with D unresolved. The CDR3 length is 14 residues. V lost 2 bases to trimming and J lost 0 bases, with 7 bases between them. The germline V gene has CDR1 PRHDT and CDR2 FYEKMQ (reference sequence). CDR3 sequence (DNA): TGTGCCAGCAGCTTAAGGAGAATGAACACTGAAGCTTTCTTT. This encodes CASSLRRMNTEAFF.

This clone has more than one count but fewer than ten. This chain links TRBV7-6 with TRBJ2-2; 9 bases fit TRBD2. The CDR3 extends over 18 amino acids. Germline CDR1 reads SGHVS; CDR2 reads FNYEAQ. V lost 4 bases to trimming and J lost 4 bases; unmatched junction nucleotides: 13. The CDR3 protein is CASSWPRGGGSPTGELFF. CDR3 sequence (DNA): TGTGCCAGCAGCTGGCCGCGCGGGGGGGGGTCCCCCACCGGGGAGCTGTTTTTT. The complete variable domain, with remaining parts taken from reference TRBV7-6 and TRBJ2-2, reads GAGVSQSPRYKVTKRGQDVALRCDPISGHVSLYWYRQALGQGPEFLTYFNYEAQQDKSGLPNDRFSAERPEGSISTLTIQRTEQRDSAMYRCASSWPRGGGSPTGELFFGEGSRLTVL.

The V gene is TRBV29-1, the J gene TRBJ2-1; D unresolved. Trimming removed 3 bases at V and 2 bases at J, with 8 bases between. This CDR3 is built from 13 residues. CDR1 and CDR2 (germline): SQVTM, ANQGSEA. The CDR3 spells CSVDGPAYNEQFF. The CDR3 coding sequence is TGCAGCGTTGATGGGCCGGCCTACAATGAGCAGTTCTTC.

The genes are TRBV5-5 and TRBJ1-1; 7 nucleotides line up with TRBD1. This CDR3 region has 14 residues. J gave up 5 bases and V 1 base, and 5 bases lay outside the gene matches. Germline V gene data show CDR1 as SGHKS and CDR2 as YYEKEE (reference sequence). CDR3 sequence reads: CASSLTGARTEAFF. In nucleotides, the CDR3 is TGTGCCAGCAGCTTGACAGGGGCAAGAACTGAAGCTTTCTTT.

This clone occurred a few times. The CDR3 spells CASSPISGGTSGNTIYF. CDR3 sequence (DNA): TGTGCCAGCTCACCAATATCGGGGGGAACCTCTGGAAACACCATATATTTT. The V call is TRBV18, the J call TRBJ1-3; possibly TRBD1 for D (5 bases). Germline V CDR1 and CDR2: KGHSH, LQKENI. V was pared by 2 bases and J by 0 bases, with 14 bases between. The CDR3 loop spans 17 amino acids.

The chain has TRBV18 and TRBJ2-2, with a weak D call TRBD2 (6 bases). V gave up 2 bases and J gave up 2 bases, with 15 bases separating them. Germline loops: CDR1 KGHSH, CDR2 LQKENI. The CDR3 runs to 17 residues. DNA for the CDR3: TGTGCCAGCTCACCATCCTCAACGGGAGCAAACACCGGGGAGCTGTTTTTT. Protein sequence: CASSPSSTGANTGELFF.

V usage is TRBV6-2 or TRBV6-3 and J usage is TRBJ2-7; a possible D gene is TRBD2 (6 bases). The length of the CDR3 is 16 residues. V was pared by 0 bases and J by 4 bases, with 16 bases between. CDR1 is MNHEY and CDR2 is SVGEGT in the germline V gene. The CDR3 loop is CASSYSRAAGRYEQYF. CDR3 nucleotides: TGTGCCAGCAGTTACTCGAGGGCGGCAGGGAGGTACGAGCAGTACTTC.

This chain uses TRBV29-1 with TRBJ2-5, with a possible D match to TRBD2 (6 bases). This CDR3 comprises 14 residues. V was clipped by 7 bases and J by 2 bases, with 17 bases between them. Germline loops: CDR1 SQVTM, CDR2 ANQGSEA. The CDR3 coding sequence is TGCAGCGCCACCGCCGGGGGTCGGCAAGAGACCCAGTACTTC. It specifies CSATAGGRQETQYF.

Here the CDR3 DNA reads TGTGCCAGCAGTTTAGTGGGAGATGAAAAACTGTTTTTT. The encoded protein is CASSLVGDEKLFF. The gene calls are TRBV12-3 or TRBV12-4 and TRBJ1-4; D call uncertain. The CDR3 consists of 13 residues. Deletions cut 1 base from V and 6 bases from J, with 6 bases between.

The CDR3 DNA reads as TGTGCCTGGAGAGAAAATTTCAGGGAAGGAGGCTACACCTTC. It specifies CAWRENFREGGYTF. The V gene is TRBV30, the J gene TRBJ1-2, with D possibly TRBD1 on 5 matching bases. CDR3 length: 14 residues. Germline CDR1 is GTSNPN and CDR2 is SVGIG (reference sequence). Between the trimmed V and J ends, which lost 3 bases and 8 bases, there was a span of 19 bases.

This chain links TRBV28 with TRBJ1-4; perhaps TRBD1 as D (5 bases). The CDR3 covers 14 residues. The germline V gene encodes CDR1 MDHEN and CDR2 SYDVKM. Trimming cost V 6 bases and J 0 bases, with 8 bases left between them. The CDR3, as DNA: TGTGCCAGCAGCGCGGGGGCAACTAATGAAAAACTGTTTTTT. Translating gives CASSAGATNEKLFF.

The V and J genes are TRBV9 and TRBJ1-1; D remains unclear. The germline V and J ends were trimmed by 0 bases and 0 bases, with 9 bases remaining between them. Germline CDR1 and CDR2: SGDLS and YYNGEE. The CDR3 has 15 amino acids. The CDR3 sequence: CASSVDLGVNTEAFF. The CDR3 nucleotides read TGTGCCAGCAGCGTAGATCTGGGAGTGAACACTGAAGCTTTCTTT.

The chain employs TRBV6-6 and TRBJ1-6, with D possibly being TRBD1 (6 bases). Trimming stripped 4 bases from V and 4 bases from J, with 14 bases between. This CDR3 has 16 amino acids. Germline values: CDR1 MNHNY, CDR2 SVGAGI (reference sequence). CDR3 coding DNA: TGTGCCAGCAGTTCCATCACAGGGCAGTATAATTCACCCCTCCACTTT. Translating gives CASSSITGQYNSPLHF.

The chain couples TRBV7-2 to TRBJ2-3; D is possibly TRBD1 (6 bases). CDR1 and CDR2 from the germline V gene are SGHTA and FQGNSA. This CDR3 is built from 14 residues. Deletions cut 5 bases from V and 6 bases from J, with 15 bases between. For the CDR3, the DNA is TGTGCCAGCAGCCGTAAGGTGGGGGCGGATACGCAGTATTTT. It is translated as CASSRKVGADTQYF.

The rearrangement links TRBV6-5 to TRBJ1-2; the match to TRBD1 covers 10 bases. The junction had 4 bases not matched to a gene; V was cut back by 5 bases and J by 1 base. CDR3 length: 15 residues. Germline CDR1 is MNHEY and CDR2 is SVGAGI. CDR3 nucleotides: TGTGCCAGCAGTCCCCGGGACAGGGGTAACTATGGCTACACCTTC. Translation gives CASSPRDRGNYGYTF.

CDR3: CASSVGRPPNEQFF. The CDR3 DNA reads TGTGCCAGCAGCGTGGGGAGACCCCCCAATGAGCAGTTCTTC. The chain employs TRBV7-7 and TRBJ2-1; weak D call: TRBD2 (5 bases). CDR3 length: 14 amino acids. Germline V lookup: CDR1 SSHAT, CDR2 FNYEAQ (reference sequence). The V and J ends lost 5 bases and 6 bases respectively, with 14 bases between them.

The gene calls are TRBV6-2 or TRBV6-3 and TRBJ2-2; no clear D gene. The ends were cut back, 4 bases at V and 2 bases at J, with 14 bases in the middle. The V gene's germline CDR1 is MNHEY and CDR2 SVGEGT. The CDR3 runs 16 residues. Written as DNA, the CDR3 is TGTGCCAGCAGTTCCCCAATCGGGTCAAACACCGGGGAGCTGTTTTTT. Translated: CASSSPIGSNTGELFF.

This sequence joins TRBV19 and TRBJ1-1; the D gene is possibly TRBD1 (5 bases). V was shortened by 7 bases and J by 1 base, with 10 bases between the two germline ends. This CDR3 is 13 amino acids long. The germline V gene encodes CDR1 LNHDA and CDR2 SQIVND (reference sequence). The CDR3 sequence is CASIGQGNTEAFF. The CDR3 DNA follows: TGTGCCAGTATAGGGCAGGGGAACACTGAAGCTTTCTTT.